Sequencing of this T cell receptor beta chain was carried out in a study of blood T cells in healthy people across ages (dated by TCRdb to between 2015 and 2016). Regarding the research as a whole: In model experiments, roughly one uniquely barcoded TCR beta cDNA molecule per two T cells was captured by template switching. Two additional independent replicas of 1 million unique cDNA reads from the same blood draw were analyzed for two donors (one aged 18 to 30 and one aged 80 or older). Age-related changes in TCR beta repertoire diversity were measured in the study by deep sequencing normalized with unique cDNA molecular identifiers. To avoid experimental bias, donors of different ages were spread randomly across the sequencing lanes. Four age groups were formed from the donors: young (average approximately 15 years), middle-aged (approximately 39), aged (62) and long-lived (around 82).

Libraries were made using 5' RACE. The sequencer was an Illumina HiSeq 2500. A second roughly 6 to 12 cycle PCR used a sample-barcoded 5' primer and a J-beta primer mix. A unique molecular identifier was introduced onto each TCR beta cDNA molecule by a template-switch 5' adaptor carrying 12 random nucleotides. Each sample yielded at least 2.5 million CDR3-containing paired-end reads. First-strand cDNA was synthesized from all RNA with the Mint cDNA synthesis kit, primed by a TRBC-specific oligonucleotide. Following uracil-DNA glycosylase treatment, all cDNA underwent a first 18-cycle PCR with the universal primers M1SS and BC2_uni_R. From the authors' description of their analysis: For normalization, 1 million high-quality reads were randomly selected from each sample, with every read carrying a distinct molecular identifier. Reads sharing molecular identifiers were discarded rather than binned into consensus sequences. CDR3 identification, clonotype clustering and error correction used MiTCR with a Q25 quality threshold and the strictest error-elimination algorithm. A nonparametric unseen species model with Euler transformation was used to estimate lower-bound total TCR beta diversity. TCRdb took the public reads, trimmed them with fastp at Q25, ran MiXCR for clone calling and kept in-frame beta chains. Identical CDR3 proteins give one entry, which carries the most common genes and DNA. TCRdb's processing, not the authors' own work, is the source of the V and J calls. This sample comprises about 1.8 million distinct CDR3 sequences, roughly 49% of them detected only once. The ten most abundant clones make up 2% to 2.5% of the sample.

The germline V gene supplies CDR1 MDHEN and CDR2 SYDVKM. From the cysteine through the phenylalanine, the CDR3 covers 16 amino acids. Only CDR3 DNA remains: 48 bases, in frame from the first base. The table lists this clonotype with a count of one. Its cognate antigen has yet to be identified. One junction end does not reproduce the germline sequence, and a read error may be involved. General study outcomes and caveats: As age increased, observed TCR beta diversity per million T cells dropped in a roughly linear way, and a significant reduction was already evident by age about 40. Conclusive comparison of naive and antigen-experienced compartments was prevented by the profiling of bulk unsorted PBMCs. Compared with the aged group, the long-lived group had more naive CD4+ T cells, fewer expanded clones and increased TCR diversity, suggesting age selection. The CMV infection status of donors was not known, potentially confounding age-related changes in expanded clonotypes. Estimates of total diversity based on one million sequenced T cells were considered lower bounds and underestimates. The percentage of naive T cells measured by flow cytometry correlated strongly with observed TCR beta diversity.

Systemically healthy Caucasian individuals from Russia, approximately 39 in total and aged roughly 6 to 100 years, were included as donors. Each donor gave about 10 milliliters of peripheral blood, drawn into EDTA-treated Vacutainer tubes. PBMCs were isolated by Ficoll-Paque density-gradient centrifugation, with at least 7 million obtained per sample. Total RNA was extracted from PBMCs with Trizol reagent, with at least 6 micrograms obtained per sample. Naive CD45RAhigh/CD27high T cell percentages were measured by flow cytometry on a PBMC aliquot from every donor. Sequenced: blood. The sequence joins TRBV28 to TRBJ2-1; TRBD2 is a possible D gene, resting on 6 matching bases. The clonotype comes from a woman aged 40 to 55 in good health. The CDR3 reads CASSHPDGSSCNEQFF. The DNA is TGTGCCAGCAGTCACCCTGACGGGAGCTCCTGCAATGAGCAGTTCTTC.